The entry that follows covers one T cell receptor beta chain sequence. What it recognizes is unknown. The data originate from a study of T cell responses to AZD1222 COVID-19 vaccine. Points from the study as a whole: Spike-wide coverage was observed for vaccine-associated CD4 TCRs, with dominant responses at 160-218 and 743-854. Just 5 or 6 AZD1222 recipients tested seropositive at baseline.

Germline V CDR1 and CDR2: LGHNA, YSLEER. The junction had 2 bases not matched to a gene; V was cut back by 4 bases and J by 0 bases. The CDR3 contains 15 residues. Profiled with immunoSEQ multiplex PCR; TCRdb holds only in-frame clones, not every one. The table includes tens of thousands of clones, roughly 90% detected once. The sequenced sample was peripheral blood, obtained on day 0 of MenACWY control vaccination. The TCR was taken from an adult in good health. V is TRBV4-3 and J is TRBJ2-2, with TRBD2 matching 7 bases. The CDR3 protein is CASSPLATNTGELFF. For the CDR3, the DNA is TGCGCCAGCAGCCCACTAGCGACGAACACCGGGGAGCTGTTTTTT.